This T cell receptor beta chain stems from a study of blood T cell repertoires in COVID-19. In the study overall: COVID-19 samples, acute and convalescent, were from the United States, Italy and Spain. The analysed material was cDNA or gDNA that came from T cells, B-cell-depleted T cells, or PBMCs.

Original methodology: Quantification of nucleated cells was approximated via reference gene primer amplification. Libraries were prepared by immunoSEQ multiplex PCR; TCRdb keeps only in-frame clonotypes and omits some of them. Clone size and the V and J calls come from that table; the DNA yielded D and trimming. The sample comprises 130,000 or so clones, more than 80% of which are singletons, and 12% rests with the top ten. CDR1 is SSHAT, CDR2 FNYEAQ, per germline (reference sequence). CDR3 length equals 17 residues. V gave up 5 bases and J gave up 1 base, with 17 bases separating them. The receptor was derived from a woman aged 60-75 years with acute or convalescent COVID-19. The genes are TRBV7-7 and TRBJ2-2; a weak D match, TRBD1 (5 bases). Sequencing was done on a sample of peripheral blood. The CDR3 region has the DNA TGTGCCAGCAGCCCCCGCCAGGGATCACTGAACACCGGGGAGCTGTTTTTT. It encodes CASSPRQGSLNTGELFF. Combining the CDR3 with reference TRBV7-7 and TRBJ2-2 gives the whole variable domain GAGVSQSPRYKVTKRGQDVTLRCDPISSHATLYWYQQALGQGPEFLTYFNYEAQPDKSGLPSDRFSAERPEGSISTLTIQRTEQRDSAMYRCASSPRQGSLNTGELFFGEGSRLTVL.